The rows below give T cell receptor beta chains drawn from one sample of a study of control samples from healthy donors and cancer patients. Repertoires were generated with immunoSEQ multiplex PCR, while TCRdb's copy carries only in-frame clones and drops some. The sample lists roughly 68,000 clones, approximately 83% occurring once. The sequencing input was blood. These TCRs come from a man aged 55 to 70 in good health. Both conserved end residues are part of each CDR3. A D gene is named only where the DNA matches it firmly. Size tells how often a clone was seen (once, few, many) or the class of an expanded clone, and some rows leave it out.

j_gene: TRBJ2-1; abundance: .; v_gene: TRBV7-3; d_gene: .; CDR3nt: TGTGCCAGCAGCTCCATCAGGGATGATGAGCAGTTCTTC; CDR3aa: CASSSIRDDEQFF
j_gene: TRBJ1-1; abundance: .; v_gene: TRBV7-8; d_gene: TRBD1; CDR3nt: TGTGCCAGCAGCTTAGGAGCATACCCTAACAGGGGTGCTTTCTTT; CDR3aa: CASSLGAYPNRGAFF
j_gene: TRBJ2-1; abundance: .; v_gene: TRBV5-1; d_gene: .; CDR3nt: TGCGCCAGCAGCTTGGGGCTTCTCTCCTTACTATACAATGAGCAGTTCTTC; CDR3aa: CASSLGLLSLLYNEQFF
j_gene: TRBJ2-1; abundance: .; v_gene: TRBV11-3; d_gene: .; CDR3nt: TGTGCCAGCAGCTTAGGGTTAGCGGCAAACAATGAGCAGTTCTTC; CDR3aa: CASSLGLAANNEQFF
j_gene: TRBJ2-1; abundance: .; v_gene: TRBV7-9; d_gene: TRBD2; CDR3nt: TGTGCCAGCAGTACTAGCGGGAGTCCCTACAATGAGCAGTTCTTC; CDR3aa: CASSTSGSPYNEQFF
j_gene: TRBJ2-7; abundance: .; v_gene: TRBV6-5; d_gene: TRBD2; CDR3nt: TGTGCCAGCAGTTCTAGCGGGAGTTCCTACGAGCAGTACTTC; CDR3aa: CASSSSGSSYEQYF
j_gene: TRBJ2-5; abundance: .; v_gene: TRBV9; d_gene: TRBD2; CDR3nt: TGTGCCAGCAGCTACGGGACTACCCAAGAGACCCAGTACTTC; CDR3aa: CASSYGTTQETQYF
j_gene: TRBJ2-1; abundance: once; v_gene: TRBV7-8; d_gene: TRBD2; CDR3nt: TGTGCCAGCAGCTTAGTTTTAGCGGGAGGTCGGAACAATGAGCAGTTCTTC; CDR3aa: CASSLVLAGGRNNEQFF
j_gene: TRBJ1-5; abundance: .; v_gene: TRBV7-2; d_gene: TRBD1; CDR3nt: TGTGCCAGCAGCTCGAGCAGGGGGGATAGCAATCAGCCCCAGCATTTT; CDR3aa: CASSSSRGDSNQPQHF
j_gene: TRBJ2-5; abundance: .; v_gene: TRBV28; d_gene: TRBD2; CDR3nt: TGTGCCAGCAGTTTAGTAGTACTAGCGGGGGTGCAAGAGACCCAGTACTTC; CDR3aa: CASSLVVLAGVQETQYF
j_gene: TRBJ2-2; abundance: .; v_gene: TRBV7-2; d_gene: TRBD2; CDR3nt: TGTGCCAGCAGCCTAGCGGGAGTCCCCGGGGAGCTGTTTTTT; CDR3aa: CASSLAGVPGELFF
j_gene: TRBJ1-1; abundance: .; v_gene: TRBV3-1/TRBV3-2; d_gene: .; CDR3nt: TGTGCCAGCAGCCAAGTTCTGGGAGCGACTGAAGCTTTCTTT; CDR3aa: CASSQVLGATEAFF
j_gene: TRBJ1-5; abundance: few; v_gene: TRBV27; d_gene: .; CDR3nt: TGTGCCAGCAGTGTACGGGCCTATGATAGCAATCAGCCCCAGCATTTT; CDR3aa: CASSVRAYDSNQPQHF
j_gene: TRBJ2-7; abundance: many; v_gene: TRBV18; d_gene: TRBD2; CDR3nt: TGTGCCAGCTCCCCGACTAGCGGGGGCTCCTACGAGCAGTACTTC; CDR3aa: CASSPTSGGSYEQYF
j_gene: TRBJ1-6; abundance: few; v_gene: TRBV30; d_gene: .; CDR3nt: TGTGCCTGGAGTAGAGGACGAAATTCACCCCTCCACTTT; CDR3aa: CAWSRGRNSPLHF
j_gene: TRBJ1-1; abundance: once; v_gene: TRBV7-6; d_gene: .; CDR3nt: TGTGCCAGCAGCTTAGCTATTGGGGGAGGGACTGAAGCTTTCTTT; CDR3aa: CASSLAIGGGTEAFF
j_gene: TRBJ2-5; abundance: .; v_gene: TRBV9; d_gene: .; CDR3nt: TGTGCCAGCAGCGTAGCTACGGGAATGCGAGAGACCCAGTACTTC; CDR3aa: CASSVATGMRETQYF
j_gene: TRBJ2-3; abundance: once; v_gene: TRBV29-1; d_gene: TRBD2; CDR3nt: TGCAGCCCCAGACTAGCGGGGCAAGATACGCAGTATTTT; CDR3aa: CSPRLAGQDTQYF
j_gene: TRBJ1-6; abundance: .; v_gene: TRBV29-1; d_gene: TRBD1; CDR3nt: TGCAGCGTCCGGGACAGGGGGGATTCACCCCTCCACTTT; CDR3aa: CSVRDRGDSPLHF
j_gene: TRBJ1-2; abundance: .; v_gene: TRBV7-8; d_gene: .; CDR3nt: TGTGCCAGCAGCCCCTCGGAGGTAAACTATGGCTACACCTTC; CDR3aa: CASSPSEVNYGYTF
j_gene: TRBJ1-1; abundance: few; v_gene: TRBV5-4; d_gene: .; CDR3nt: TGTGCCAGCAGCTTGATGACGGTGAACACTGAAGCTTTCTTT; CDR3aa: CASSLMTVNTEAFF
j_gene: TRBJ2-2; abundance: .; v_gene: TRBV2; d_gene: .; CDR3nt: TGTGCCAGTGGACAGCCCAACACCGGGGAGCTGTTTTTT; CDR3aa: CASGQPNTGELFF
j_gene: TRBJ2-1; abundance: .; v_gene: TRBV3-1/TRBV3-2; d_gene: .; CDR3nt: TGTGCCAGCAGCCAAGGGATGGGCTCGTCGTACGTTTACAATGAGCAGTTCTTC; CDR3aa: CASSQGMGSSYVYNEQFF
j_gene: TRBJ1-2; abundance: .; v_gene: TRBV7-2; d_gene: TRBD1; CDR3nt: TGTGCCAGCAGCTTAGGGGGACAGGGAGCGTATGGCTACACCTTC; CDR3aa: CASSLGGQGAYGYTF
j_gene: TRBJ2-7; abundance: once; v_gene: TRBV6-6; d_gene: .; CDR3nt: TGTGCCAGCGGGCAGGCTAACTACGAGCAGTACTTC; CDR3aa: CASGQANYEQYF
j_gene: TRBJ1-3; abundance: .; v_gene: TRBV11-2; d_gene: .; CDR3nt: TGTGCCAGCAGCTTAAGAATCGAGACTGGAAACACCATATATTTT; CDR3aa: CASSLRIETGNTIYF
j_gene: TRBJ2-3; abundance: .; v_gene: TRBV14; d_gene: TRBD2; CDR3nt: TGTGCCAGCAGCCAAGATGTAGTGACTAGCGGGAGCAAGAATACGCAGTATTTT; CDR3aa: CASSQDVVTSGSKNTQYF
j_gene: TRBJ2-7; abundance: .; v_gene: TRBV27; d_gene: TRBD2; CDR3nt: TGTGCCAGCAGCCTTAGCGGGAGTTTATTGGAGCAGTACTTC; CDR3aa: CASSLSGSLLEQYF
j_gene: TRBJ1-4; abundance: .; v_gene: TRBV6-5; d_gene: .; CDR3nt: TGTGCCAGCAGTCCTCCAGGGGAAAGAAAACTGTTTTTT; CDR3aa: CASSPPGERKLFF
j_gene: TRBJ1-1; abundance: .; v_gene: TRBV25-1; d_gene: .; CDR3nt: TGTGCCAGCAGTGCAGAAATGGGGAGAAGGGGCACTGAAGCTTTCTTT; CDR3aa: CASSAEMGRRGTEAFF
j_gene: TRBJ1-4; abundance: few; v_gene: TRBV2; d_gene: .; CDR3nt: TGTGCCAGCAATTCAGGGTGGGCTAATGAAAAACTGTTTTTT; CDR3aa: CASNSGWANEKLFF
j_gene: TRBJ2-7; abundance: .; v_gene: TRBV11-2; d_gene: .; CDR3nt: TGTGCCAGCAGCTTAAGTCCGACGGACTACGAGCAGTACTTC; CDR3aa: CASSLSPTDYEQYF
j_gene: TRBJ2-3; abundance: .; v_gene: TRBV5-1; d_gene: .; CDR3nt: TGCGCCAGCAGCTCCTCTTTCAGGGTAACAGATACGCAGTATTTT; CDR3aa: CASSSSFRVTDTQYF
j_gene: TRBJ1-1; abundance: once; v_gene: TRBV9; d_gene: .; CDR3nt: TGTGCCAGCAGCTACGCTTTGAACACTGAAGCTTTCTTT; CDR3aa: CASSYALNTEAFF
j_gene: TRBJ2-2; abundance: few; v_gene: TRBV7-2; d_gene: .; CDR3nt: TGTGCCAGCAGCTTAGACGGGGCCGGGGAGCTGTTTTTT; CDR3aa: CASSLDGAGELFF
j_gene: TRBJ1-1; abundance: .; v_gene: TRBV6-5; d_gene: TRBD1; CDR3nt: TGTGCCAGCTCCTCACCGAGGGACAGGCGGCCTGAAGCTTTCTTT; CDR3aa: CASSSPRDRRPEAFF
j_gene: TRBJ1-5; abundance: .; v_gene: TRBV6-4; d_gene: .; CDR3nt: TGTGCCAGCAGTGACGATAGAGTCAGGCCCCAGCATTTT; CDR3aa: CASSDDRVRPQHF
j_gene: TRBJ2-3; abundance: .; v_gene: TRBV5-1; d_gene: .; CDR3nt: TGCGCCAGCAGCACCTGGGACGACACAGATACGCAGTATTTT; CDR3aa: CASSTWDDTDTQYF
j_gene: TRBJ1-5; abundance: .; v_gene: TRBV27; d_gene: .; CDR3nt: TGTGCCAGCAGTTTGACCCCGGGAGGACCGAATCAGCCCCAGCATTTT; CDR3aa: CASSLTPGGPNQPQHF
j_gene: TRBJ2-7; abundance: once; v_gene: TRBV5-6; d_gene: .; CDR3nt: TGTGCCAGCAGCTTAATTCACTACGAGCAGTACTTC; CDR3aa: CASSLIHYEQYF
j_gene: TRBJ1-1; abundance: .; v_gene: TRBV5-6; d_gene: .; CDR3nt: TGTGCCAGCAGCTTGTCGTTGGGGAGCGCCCTAAGTGAAGCTTTCTTT; CDR3aa: CASSLSLGSALSEAFF
j_gene: TRBJ2-7; abundance: .; v_gene: TRBV7-2; d_gene: .; CDR3nt: TGTGCCAGCAGCCTCTCCTACGAGCAGTACTTC; CDR3aa: CASSLSYEQYF
j_gene: TRBJ2-3; abundance: once; v_gene: TRBV19; d_gene: .; CDR3nt: TGTGCCAGTAGTACCCGGACCGCGGGGCGGACGCAGTATTTT; CDR3aa: CASSTRTAGRTQYF
j_gene: TRBJ1-1; abundance: .; v_gene: TRBV12-3/TRBV12-4; d_gene: TRBD1; CDR3nt: TGTGCCAGCAGTCGGACAGGGTACACTGAAGCTTTCTTT; CDR3aa: CASSRTGYTEAFF
j_gene: TRBJ2-1; abundance: .; v_gene: TRBV7-7; d_gene: .; CDR3nt: TGTGCCAGCAGCTTGGGCGGGTCCGACAATGAGCAGTTCTTC; CDR3aa: CASSLGGSDNEQFF
j_gene: TRBJ2-5; abundance: .; v_gene: TRBV6-2/TRBV6-3; d_gene: TRBD2; CDR3nt: TGTGCCAGCAGTTACGGTACAGGGTCAACGACGGGAGGGCGAGAGACCCAGTACTTC; CDR3aa: CASSYGTGSTTGGRETQYF
j_gene: TRBJ1-1; abundance: .; v_gene: TRBV9; d_gene: .; CDR3nt: TGTGCCAGCAGCATCTCAGCGGGGAGGGGACTAAACACTGAAGCTTTCTTT; CDR3aa: CASSISAGRGLNTEAFF
j_gene: TRBJ1-2; abundance: .; v_gene: TRBV7-3; d_gene: .; CDR3nt: TGTGCCAGCAGCCAGACAGGTGGAGACACCTTC; CDR3aa: CASSQTGGDTF
j_gene: TRBJ1-2; abundance: .; v_gene: TRBV5-4; d_gene: TRBD1; CDR3nt: TGTGCCAGCAGCTCCCTGGACAGGGAAACAAGCGGCTACACCTTC; CDR3aa: CASSSLDRETSGYTF
j_gene: TRBJ1-1; abundance: .; v_gene: TRBV5-1; d_gene: TRBD1; CDR3nt: TGCGCCAGCAGCTTGGGACAGGGAGTCTTGAACACTGAAGCTTTCTTT; CDR3aa: CASSLGQGVLNTEAFF
j_gene: TRBJ2-3; abundance: .; v_gene: TRBV29-1; d_gene: .; CDR3nt: TGCAGCGTTGAATTGACTGCCACCGGTACGCAGTATTTT; CDR3aa: CSVELTATGTQYF
j_gene: TRBJ1-2; abundance: .; v_gene: TRBV11-2; d_gene: .; CDR3nt: TGTGCCAGCAGCTCGCTCCGTTGGACGACCTATGGCTACACCTTC; CDR3aa: CASSSLRWTTYGYTF
j_gene: TRBJ2-5; abundance: once; v_gene: TRBV28; d_gene: TRBD2; CDR3nt: TGTGCCAGCAGTCCCACCTCAGCGGGAACGGGGGAGACCCAGTACTTC; CDR3aa: CASSPTSAGTGETQYF
j_gene: TRBJ2-1; abundance: .; v_gene: TRBV27; d_gene: TRBD1; CDR3nt: TGTGCCAGTAGTTCTCTCCCCGGGACAGGGGGCGATGAGCAGTTCTTC; CDR3aa: CASSSLPGTGGDEQFF